This record concerns one T cell receptor beta chain sequence. Its antigen is still unknown. This entry is derived from a study of early stage breast cancer tumors. This CDR3 spans 15 amino acids. From germline, CDR1 is LNHDA and CDR2 SQIVND (reference sequence). Trimming cost V 7 bases and J 4 bases; bases outside gene matches: 7. Clones were sequenced by immunoSEQ multiplex PCR, and TCRdb holds only the in-frame ones, with some missing. The table includes about 48,000 clones, roughly four fifths detected once. Study conclusions and caveats: In 14 of 16 patients, blood comparison separated tumor from normal breast. Compared with adjacent normal breast, tumors showed 2 to 2.5-fold denser, more clonal T cells.

The sequence was collected from a person between 50 and 60 years old with breast cancer. The sequenced material came from blood. This chain links TRBV19 with TRBJ1-5, with 10 nucleotides matching TRBD1. The CDR3 DNA reads TGTGCCAGTACCGATCCGGGACAGGGGAATCAGCCCCAGCATTTT. Its translation is CASTDPGQGNQPQHF.